A single sample gave rise to the 20 T cell receptor beta chains below, sequenced in a study of regulatory T cells in long-lasting Graves disease. Time point noted: persistent/refractory GD, antithyroid drugs over 5 years with positive TRAb. Following extraction of RNA from PBMCs, that RNA was used to make the TCR library. TCR beta libraries were built with iRepertoire HTBI primers and Arm-PCR of CDR3 regions. A single record per CDR3 protein comes from TCRdb applying MiXCR to the multiplex PCR reads. This table holds 310,000 or so distinct CDR3 sequences, around 20% found once. This sample comprised peripheral blood mononuclear cells (PBMCs), obtained when the disease was refractory, from a patient treated with antithyroid drugs. These receptors all stem from a female donor with Graves disease.

This clonotype was found many times. This chain links TRBV2 with TRBJ1-2, with D perhaps matching TRBD1 (5 bases). CDR1 and CDR2 (germline): SNHLY, FYNNEI. This CDR3 comprises 14 residues. Between the trimmed V and J ends, which lost 2 bases and 8 bases, there was a span of 15 bases. CDR3 bases: TGTGCCAGCAGTGAAATAGAGGGTGGGGCCGGCTACACCTTC. As protein: CASSEIEGGAGYTF.

The table lists this clonotype with many counts. The chain carries TRBV18 and TRBJ2-7, with 9 bases aligning to TRBD2. The CDR3 has 14 residues. The trim removed 2 bases at V and 6 bases at J, leaving 5 bases unmatched. Germline assignment: CDR1 KGHSH and CDR2 LQKENI. In DNA, the CDR3 is TGTGCCAGCTCACCAGGTAGCGGGAGATCCGAGCAGTACTTC. It codes for CASSPGSGRSEQYF.

The chain carries TRBV6-5 and TRBJ1-2; D gene uncertain. The CDR3 length is 13 residues. CDR1 and CDR2 (germline): MNHEY, SVGAGI. V lost 0 bases and J 2 bases, leaving 4 bases between the germline ends. The DNA for the CDR3 is TGTGCCAGCAGTTACTCTCGGAACTATGGCTACACCTTC. Amino acids: CASSYSRNYGYTF.

The chain employs TRBV12-3 or TRBV12-4 and TRBJ2-1; TRBD2 matches 7 bases. V dropped 1 base and J dropped 8; count of bases not matched to a gene: 14. This CDR3 region has 17 residues. The CDR3 region is CASSLGWVWGGVDEQFF. CDR3 DNA sequence: TGTGCCAGCAGTTTAGGTTGGGTGTGGGGGGGAGTCGATGAGCAGTTCTTC.

This clonotype showed up many times. The chain couples TRBV2 to TRBJ1-5, with D perhaps matching TRBD1 (6 bases). Germline V gene lookup returns CDR1 SNHLY and CDR2 FYNNEI. This CDR3 has 15 residues. V was shortened by 5 bases and J by 4 bases, with 15 bases between the two germline ends. The CDR3: CASSLAGAGNQPQHF. As DNA, the CDR3 is TGTGCCAGCAGTTTAGCGGGGGCAGGGAATCAGCCCCAGCATTTT.

This rearrangement joins TRBV6-2 or TRBV6-3 to TRBJ2-6, with 9 bases lining up with TRBD1. J gave up 4 bases and V 8 bases, and 15 bases lay outside the gene matches. This CDR3 contains 18 residues. Germline CDR1 and CDR2: MNHEY and SVGEGT. This CDR3 is CASAGGTGNPKGANVLTF. In nucleotides, the CDR3 is TGTGCCAGCGCAGGGGGGACAGGGAACCCAAAGGGGGCCAACGTCCTGACTTTC.

The chain carries TRBV19 and TRBJ1-5; maybe TRBD1 (5 bases). In germline, CDR1 is LNHDA, CDR2 SQIVND (reference sequence). The V end lost 1 base, the J end lost 1 base, and 5 bases lay between the germline ends. The CDR3 sequence is 14 residues long. CDR3 DNA sequence: TGTGCCAGTAGTATAGGGACAAGCAATCAGCCCCAGCATTTT. Amino acid sequence: CASSIGTSNQPQHF.

The table lists this clonotype with many counts. V usage is TRBV29-1 and J usage is TRBJ2-4; 7 positions agree with TRBD2. The CDR3 sequence is 14 residues long. Germline CDR1 and CDR2: SQVTM and ANQGSEA. J gave up 7 bases and V 3 bases, and 9 bases lay outside the gene matches. DNA of the CDR3: TGCAGCGTTGAGCAGGGAGGGAGCCCCAACATTCAGTACTTC. Protein sequence: CSVEQGGSPNIQYF.

This clonotype has at least ten counts. The CDR3 DNA follows: TGTGCCAGCAGCCCGAGAGGGATGGGACAGCATGGGAACTATGGCTACACCTTC. It specifies CASSPRGMGQHGNYGYTF. The V call is TRBV3-1, the J call TRBJ1-2; 7 bases map to TRBD1. Germline lookup yields CDR1 LGHDT and CDR2 YNNKEL (reference sequence). This CDR3 comprises 18 residues. The V gene end was trimmed by 4 bases and the J gene end by 2 bases; junction bases not matched to a gene: 16.

At least ten counts were recorded for this clonotype. V usage is TRBV12-3 or TRBV12-4 and J usage is TRBJ1-2; possibly TRBD1 for D (5 bases). The germline V and J ends were trimmed by 4 bases and 9 bases, with 9 bases remaining between them. The length of the CDR3 is 11 residues. DNA for the CDR3: TGTGCCAGCAGTTCCAGGGACCGCTACACCTTC. This codes for CASSSRDRYTF.

With regard to this clonotype: A read error may account for a junction end that differs from germline. This chain uses TRBV10-3 with TRBJ1-5, with D unresolved. The CDR3 runs 14 residues. Germline lookup yields CDR1 ENHRY and CDR2 SYGVKD. The CDR3 DNA reads TGTGCCATCAATGAGTCGATCCTCCTGCCGCCCCAGCATTTT. Protein product: CAINESILLPPQHF.

This clonotype appeared many times. The V gene is TRBV24-1, the J gene TRBJ1-1; D is ambiguous. Trimming stripped 5 bases from V and 7 bases from J, with 7 bases between. The CDR3 has 11 amino acids. Germline V gene data show CDR1 as KGHDR and CDR2 as SFDVKD. The DNA of the CDR3 is TGTGCCACCAGTGGTAACGATGAAGCTTTCTTT. It translates to CATSGNDEAFF.

Note on this clonotype: Being one base from a much bigger clone, this may be a read error. The V call is TRBV7-2, the J call TRBJ2-7; 13 nucleotides line up with TRBD2. There are 15 residues in the CDR3. In germline, CDR1 is SGHTA, CDR2 FQGNSA. The CDR3: CASRTSGGFSCEQYF. The CDR3 DNA sequence: TGTGCCAGCCGGACTAGCGGGGGTTTCTCCTGCGAGCAGTACTTC. Filled out from reference TRBV7-2 and TRBJ2-7, the complete variable domain reads GAGVSQSPSNKVTEKGKDVELRCDPISGHTALYWYRQSLGQGLEFLIYFQGNSAPDKSGLPSDRFSAERTGGSVSTLTIQRTQQEDSAVYLCASRTSGGFSCEQYFGPGTRLTVT.

This clonotype was counted ten times or more. V is TRBV7-9 and J is TRBJ2-5; 8 bases are a match to TRBD1. The CDR3 extends over 14 amino acids. The V segment lost 5 bases and the J segment 5 bases; nucleotides outside the gene matches: 7. Germline V lookup: CDR1 SEHNR, CDR2 FQNEAQ (reference sequence). Here the CDR3 reads CASSPRTGSETQYF. The DNA of the CDR3 is TGTGCCAGCAGCCCCCGGACAGGGTCGGAGACCCAGTACTTC.

CDR3 in DNA: TGTGCCAGCGGACAGGGGAACACCGGGGAGCTGTTTTTT. Protein sequence: CASGQGNTGELFF. The rearrangement joins TRBV6-1 to TRBJ2-2; the match to TRBD1 covers 8 bases. Germline V lookup: CDR1 MNHNS, CDR2 SASEGT. The CDR3 covers 13 residues. After removal of 8 bases from V and 1 base from J, the junction contained 0 bases not matched to a gene.

In its sample, this clonotype was seen a few times. The chain is built from TRBV7-8 and TRBJ1-6; D may be TRBD1 (6 bases). V dropped 1 base and J dropped 0 bases, with 16 bases sitting between them. The CDR3 covers 19 residues. Germline V gives CDR1 SGHVS, CDR2 FQNEAQ. The CDR3 sequence is CASSLEGDGPSSYNSPLHF. CDR3 sequence (DNA): TGTGCCAGCAGCTTAGAGGGGGACGGCCCGAGCTCCTATAATTCACCCCTCCACTTT.

This clonotype has ten or more counts. The gene calls are TRBV12-3 or TRBV12-4 and TRBJ1-4; no clear D gene. The V and J ends lost 5 bases and 0 bases respectively, with 10 bases between them. This CDR3 region has 15 residues. The DNA of the CDR3 is TGTGCCAGCAGTCTACTACCCACAACTAATGAAAAACTGTTTTTT. Its protein is CASSLLPTTNEKLFF.

This chain links TRBV4-1 with TRBJ2-7; no clear D gene. The CDR3 extends over 16 amino acids. The V end was cut by 1 base, the J end by 6 bases, with 19 bases between. CDR1 is MGHRA and CDR2 is YSYEKL in the germline V gene. The CDR3 region is CASSQATLGSHSEQYF. The CDR3, as DNA: TGCGCCAGCAGCCAAGCTACGTTAGGGTCCCATAGCGAGCAGTACTTC.

The genes are TRBV5-5 and TRBJ1-6; unclear D gene. The CDR3 has 13 amino acids. Germline V lookup: CDR1 SGHKS, CDR2 YYEKEE (reference sequence). V was clipped by 10 bases and J by 7 bases, with 15 bases between them. The CDR3 bases are TGTGCCGCTAGAATGACTGGGAATTCACCCCTCCACTTT. Translating gives CAARMTGNSPLHF. Variable domain in full (rest from reference TRBV5-5 and TRBJ1-6): DAGVTQSPTHLIKTRGQQVTLRCSPISGHKSVSWYQQVLGQGPQFIFQYYEKEERGRGNFPDRFSARQFPNYSSELNVNALLLGDSALYLCAARMTGNSPLHFGNGTRLTVT.

This chain uses TRBV14 with TRBJ2-5, with D maybe TRBD1 (6 bases). The CDR3 extends over 14 amino acids. Trimming shortened V by 2 bases and J by 7 bases, and 14 bases separated the two germline ends. Germline assignment: CDR1 SGHDN and CDR2 FVKESK. The CDR3 bases are TGTGCCAGCAGCCAAACCAACGGCAGGGGGACCCAGTACTTC. It is translated as CASSQTNGRGTQYF.